This T cell receptor beta chain was retrieved from a study of blood T cell repertoires in COVID-19. Germline loops: CDR1 LNHDA, CDR2 SQIVND (reference sequence). CDR3 length: 13 residues. The V and J ends lost 8 bases and 5 bases respectively, with 15 bases between them. Participants spanned ages roughly 18 to 90 years and resided in 24 US areas. Sequencing used immunoSEQ multiplex PCR; TCRdb keeps in-frame clones, though not all of them. The table shows over 200,000 clones, with over 80% occurring only once. The clonotype originates from a human donor in a cohort exposed to, infected with or recovered from COVID-19 (not recorded which). The donor label of this sample is uncertain. The chain is built from TRBV19 and TRBJ1-1, with a weak D call TRBD1 (6 bases). The sample consisted of PBMCs or T cells enriched from blood (not recorded which). The CDR3 coding sequence is TGTGCCAGTGGGAACAGGGAAGGGACTGAAGCTTTCTTT. It encodes CASGNREGTEAFF.